This is a list of T cell receptor beta chains from one sample in a study of cytomegalovirus exposure and HLA in healthy donors. Repertoires were generated with immunoSEQ multiplex PCR, while TCRdb's copy carries only in-frame clones and drops some. In the table there are about 160,000 clones, roughly 85% of which are singletons. What was sequenced was PBMCs. The source is a young man in good health and CMV-seropositive. Both conserved end residues are part of each CDR3. A D gene is named only where the DNA matches it firmly. Clone size is stated in some rows and not others, as once, few, many or a class when expanded.

J,V,D,size,DNA,CDR3
TRBJ2-6,TRBV28,-,once,TGTGCCAGCAGCCGACTTTACTCTGGGGCCAACGTCCTGACTTTC,CASSRLYSGANVLTF
TRBJ1-1,TRBV2,TRBD1,once,TGTGCCAGCAGGGGACAGTTCACTGAAGCTTTCTTT,CASRGQFTEAFF
TRBJ1-3,TRBV2,-,-,TGTGCCAGCAGTGAAGCGGGGAGAGCTGGAAACACCATATATTTT,CASSEAGRAGNTIYF
TRBJ1-5,TRBV13,-,-,TGTGCCAGCAGCCGGACCGGGAGGGGGGGCAATCAGCCCCAGCATTTT,CASSRTGRGGNQPQHF
TRBJ2-7,TRBV5-5,-,-,TGTGCCAGCAGCTTGCTAACCTCCTACGAGCAGTACTTC,CASSLLTSYEQYF
TRBJ1-1,TRBV7-2,-,-,TGTGCCAGCAGCCGAGGGCTCACTGAAGCTTTCTTT,CASSRGLTEAFF
TRBJ2-7,TRBV11-2,-,-,TGTGCCAGCAGCTTAGATCTGAATGTACAGGGCCATCTCTACGAGCAGTACTTC,CASSLDLNVQGHLYEQYF
TRBJ2-1,TRBV4-3,TRBD2,-,TGCGCCAGCAGCCTATCATCAAGCGGGAGGAATGAGCAGTTCTTC,CASSLSSSGRNEQFF
TRBJ2-3,TRBV5-1,-,-,TGCGCCAGCAAAAGACAGCCTACAGGTACGCAGTATTTT,CASKRQPTGTQYF
TRBJ1-1,TRBV5-5,-,-,TGTGCCAGCAGCTTGGCCAGTGTCCAGGGGAGAACTGAAGCTTTCTTT,CASSLASVQGRTEAFF
TRBJ2-7,TRBV6-1,TRBD2,-,TGTGCCAGCAGTGAAGCGGGAGGGACTAGTGGGGCCTACGAGCAGTACTTC,CASSEAGGTSGAYEQYF
TRBJ1-3,TRBV4-1,-,few,TGCGCCAGCAGCCCCGGACAGATCCCGTCGGGAAACACCATATATTTT,CASSPGQIPSGNTIYF
TRBJ1-1,TRBV11-2,TRBD1,-,TGTGCCAGCAGCTCTCGGGGGACAGGGGGGAAAATGAACACTGAAGCTTTCTTT,CASSSRGTGGKMNTEAFF
TRBJ1-3,TRBV5-4,-,-,TGTGCCAGCAGCCGGCGGGGGGAGTTTACTGGAAACACCATATATTTT,CASSRRGEFTGNTIYF
TRBJ2-7,TRBV6-1,-,once,TGTGCCAGCAGTGAACCGGGAGACTACGAGCAGTACTTC,CASSEPGDYEQYF
TRBJ1-1,TRBV6-6,-,-,TGTGCCAGCAGTTACTCGTTTTTGAGAGTGACTGAAGCTTTCTTT,CASSYSFLRVTEAFF
TRBJ2-3,TRBV5-1,TRBD2,-,TGCGCCAGCAGCTTGTTCGGACTAGCGGGAGGGGGGGATACGCAGTATTTT,CASSLFGLAGGGDTQYF
TRBJ1-1,TRBV7-9,TRBD1,-,TGTGCCAGCAGCACAGGGGGCACTGAAGCTTTCTTT,CASSTGGTEAFF
TRBJ2-6,TRBV2,-,-,TGTGCCAGCCGAGACCGGGGTGTCGGGGCCAACGTCCTGACTTTC,CASRDRGVGANVLTF
TRBJ1-2,TRBV5-4,-,-,TGTGCCAGCACCATAGACGGGGTTTCTGGCTACACCTTC,CASTIDGVSGYTF
TRBJ2-3,TRBV10-2,TRBD1,-,TGCGCCAGCAGTTCCCCCGGGACAGCCAGCACAGATACGCAGTATTTT,CASSSPGTASTDTQYF
TRBJ1-2,TRBV5-1,-,-,TGCGCCAGCAGCTTGGACCCCGGTGGCTACACCTTC,CASSLDPGGYTF
TRBJ1-2,TRBV10-3,-,-,TGTGCCATCAGTGGCGGAGATGGCTACACCTTC,CAISGGDGYTF
TRBJ1-2,TRBV6-6,TRBD1,-,TGTGCCAGCAGTTGGGGACAGGGAGGCTACACCTTC,CASSWGQGGYTF
TRBJ2-7,TRBV9,TRBD1,-,TGTGCCAGCAGCGTAGGTTGGACAGGCTACGAGCAGTACTTC,CASSVGWTGYEQYF
TRBJ1-5,TRBV6-1,TRBD1,-,TGTGCCAGCAGTGCGTCTTACAGGGGAGTTAGCAATCAGCCCCAGCATTTT,CASSASYRGVSNQPQHF
TRBJ1-2,TRBV10-3,-,-,TGTGCCATCAGTGAGTCGACCCTTTGGATGGCGGGGGGCTACACCTTC,CAISESTLWMAGGYTF
TRBJ2-5,TRBV9,TRBD1,-,TGTGCCAGCAGCGTAGGGACAGGGAGGGAGACCCAGTACTTC,CASSVGTGRETQYF
TRBJ2-1,TRBV6-4,TRBD2,few,TGTGCCAGCAGTGACTCGAGTGGGGGGGGCAATGAGCAGTTCTTC,CASSDSSGGGNEQFF
TRBJ2-3,TRBV11-2,TRBD1,-,TGTGCCAGCAGCCGCAGACAGGGGGCCACAGATACGCAGTATTTT,CASSRRQGATDTQYF
TRBJ2-1,TRBV4-1,-,-,TGCGCCAGCAGCCGAGGGTTAGGACCATACAATGAGCAGTTCTTC,CASSRGLGPYNEQFF
TRBJ2-2,TRBV5-6,-,-,TGTGCCAGCAGCTTGTCCTCACTAACCCTTTTGAACACCGGGGAGCTGTTTTTT,CASSLSSLTLLNTGELFF
TRBJ2-5,TRBV5-1,-,-,TGCGCCAGCAGCCCACAGGGTCCCCAAGAGACCCAGTACTTC,CASSPQGPQETQYF
TRBJ1-6,TRBV30,-,-,TGTGCCTGGAGCCACCGAGGGCGTAATTCACCCCTCCACTTT,CAWSHRGRNSPLHF
TRBJ2-2,TRBV9,-,-,TGTGCCAGCAGCACACGAGCGACTAGTGGGGGGTGGAACACCGGGGAGCTGTTTTTT,CASSTRATSGGWNTGELFF
TRBJ2-1,TRBV19,-,-,TGTGCCAGTAGTATAGTCCCTAGTGGGGGGGCCGATGAGCAGTTCTTC,CASSIVPSGGADEQFF
TRBJ2-2,TRBV19,TRBD2,-,TGTGCCAGTAGTAGCGTTCTAGCGGGATTCGGGGGTGAGCTGTTTTTT,CASSSVLAGFGGELFF
TRBJ2-1,TRBV6-5,TRBD2,-,TGTGCCAGCAGTGCCCCGGGACTAGTCAATGAGCAGTTCTTC,CASSAPGLVNEQFF
TRBJ2-3,TRBV7-8,-,-,TGTGCCAGCAGCCCTCCGGGACTGAGCACAGATACGCAGTATTTT,CASSPPGLSTDTQYF
TRBJ2-3,TRBV5-1,TRBD1,-,TGCGCCAGCAGCGTGACAGGGGGCTCCACAGATACGCAGTATTTT,CASSVTGGSTDTQYF
TRBJ2-7,TRBV4-1,-,-,TGCGCCAGCAGCCAAGGGGGCCCGGCGGCCTCCTACGAGCAGTACTTC,CASSQGGPAASYEQYF
TRBJ2-1,TRBV6-1,TRBD2,-,TGTGCCAGCAGTGAGTATCTAGCGGGAGGGCCGTATTATGAGCAGTTCTTC,CASSEYLAGGPYYEQFF